The present T cell receptor beta chain was sequenced within a study of PD-1 blockade in classical Hodgkin lymphoma. Study observations and caveats: Prior therapy or disease activity may underlie the repertoire differences, whose causes remain undefined. Prior to therapy, complete responders displayed diversity much like that of newly diagnosed patients.

This clone has a single count. Its antigen is unidentified. All the patients suffered relapse after autologous stem cell transplantation, and brentuximab vedotin exposure differed. The CDR3 runs to 16 residues. V lost 0 bases, J lost 3 bases, and 15 bases lay in between. Germline V lookup: CDR1 SGHRS, CDR2 YFSETQ. Profiling relied on immunoSEQ multiplex PCR, and the TCRdb table lists in-frame clones only, not all of them. The sample yields approximately 27,000 clones, over 75% seen once. The rearrangement links TRBV5-1 to TRBJ2-5, with D possibly matching TRBD1 (6 bases). The source of this sequence is a human donor with classical Hodgkin lymphoma. Sequencing used peripheral blood mononuclear cells (PBMCs), obtained at baseline. The chain's CDR3 is CASSLVPGTPKETQYF. Here the CDR3 DNA reads TGCGCCAGCAGCTTGGTACCCGGGACACCAAAAGAGACCCAGTACTTC.